This T cell receptor (beta chain) emerged from a study of cytomegalovirus exposure and HLA in healthy donors. Study-level results: For most TCR sequences rarity was the rule, although some public TCRs occurred in many donors.

The protocol was immunoSEQ multiplex PCR, while the TCRdb copy is restricted to in-frame clones and leaves out a portion. This table holds about 120,000 clones, around 85% found once. For this clone: Its antigen remains unidentified.

From the roughly 120-subject validation cohort, which was separate from the approximately 700-subject first cohort, the donors were drawn. This CDR3 contains 16 residues. V was cut by 9 bases and J by 4 bases, with 24 bases left in between. CDR1 and CDR2 (germline): MNHEY, SMNVEV (reference sequence). The specimen sequenced was PBMCs. The chain couples TRBV27 to TRBJ2-5; TRBD2 might be the D (7 bases). This receptor was taken from a man aged 18-30 years in good health and CMV-seropositive. The CDR3 DNA reads TGTGCCAGTACTCGATCGGCGGGGGCACCAAGAGAGACCCAGTACTTC. It encodes CASTRSAGAPRETQYF.